What follows describes a single TCR beta chain. This sample is drawn from a study of early T cells in non-severe SARS-CoV-2 infection. The CDR3 totals 14 residues. Germline assignment: CDR1 SGDLS and CDR2 YYNGEE. V was clipped by 2 bases and J by 1 base, with 10 bases between them. As part of library construction, unique molecular identifiers were attached to individual cDNA molecules. Via MiXCR, TCRdb re-called the 5' RACE reads, giving one row per CDR3 protein. The sample has approximately 47,000 distinct CDR3 sequences, about a tenth seen once. The sequence was obtained from an adult who was a healthcare worker with PCR-confirmed SARS-CoV-2 infection or an uninfected control (not recorded which). The sample here was whole blood, taken at baseline. The rearrangement links TRBV9 to TRBJ2-7, with D perhaps matching TRBD1 or TRBD2 (5 bases each). The CDR3 nucleotides are TGTGCCAGCAGCGTTTGGGACGGTTCCTACGAGCAGTACTTC. Translating gives CASSVWDGSYEQYF. Full variable domain (missing parts from reference TRBV9 and TRBJ2-7): DSGVTQTPKHLITATGQRVTLRCSPRSGDLSVYWYQQSLDQGLQFLIQYYNGEERAKGNILERFSAQQFPDLHSELNLSSLELGDSALYFCASSVWDGSYEQYFGPGTRLTVT.